The TCR beta chain described here comes from a study of Ad26.COV2.S vaccination and SARS-CoV-2 variants. Study-wide context: Intramuscular Ad26.COV2.S at 5x10^10 or 1x10^11 viral particles. Study results and caveats: The analyses of TCR breadth and depth may have understated the size of total T cell responses. Reportedly, after vaccination the spike-specific CD8+ and CD4+ T cell responses displayed substantial breadth. With respect to non-spike TCR breadth, vaccine and placebo recipients were similar.

This clone was counted a few times. Its specificity is unknown. Generated by immunoSEQ multiplex PCR, the TCRdb table keeps only in-frame clones and is missing some. The repertoire consists of under 550,000 clones, with 90% occurring once and the leading ten covering 12%. Treatment of the sample: approximately 18 received Ad26.COV2.S at low or high dose, single or two shots; 5 received placebo; per-sample allocation not given. Each sample was drawn 63 days after the first injection (of vaccine or placebo). This TCR derives from a person between 18 and 65 years old who received the Ad26.COV2.S COVID-19 vaccine or a placebo. The sample was peripheral blood, taken in a trial of Ad26.COV2.S vaccine versus placebo.

In nucleotides, the CDR3 is TGTGCCAGTAGTATGATCAGGAATCAGCCCCAGCATTTT. This encodes CASSMIRNQPQHF. This sequence joins TRBV19 and TRBJ1-5; D gene ambiguous. The ends were cut back, 3 bases at V and 4 bases at J, with 7 bases in the middle. Germline loops: CDR1 LNHDA, CDR2 SQIVND (reference sequence). The CDR3 covers 13 residues.